This TCR beta chain derives from a study of naive and memory T cell subsets. After the first PCR, alpha and beta chain libraries were processed separately. Cells stained for CD3, CD4, CD8, CD45RA, CD27 and viability were sorted into four CD45RA/CD27 subsets. Study results and limitations: Diversity fell and Gini index rose from naive through CM, EM, EMRA. Over 90% of naive TCR sequences appeared only once after error correction, unlike memory subsets.

V was clipped by 3 bases and J by 4 bases, with 16 bases between them. CDR1 and CDR2 (germline): WNHNN, SYGVQD (reference sequence). The CDR3 is 16 amino acids. In its sample, this clonotype was seen many times. Its antigen is unidentified. The beta constant-region primer was an equimolar mix of two oligonucleotides covering TRBC1 and TRBC2. The ligated cDNA underwent four PCR rounds using SP2 and nested alpha and beta constant-region primers. TCRdb recomputed calls from the UMI-ligation and nested PCR reads with MiXCR, one row per CDR3 protein. The data hold some 80,000 distinct CDR3 sequences, with over 8.5% observed a single time.

The chain combines TRBV10-1 with TRBJ2-4; a weak D match, TRBD2 (5 bases). The sequence came from a human donor in good health. The sample was naive CD8+ T cells from blood. The CDR3 sequence: CASSDKSPGVKNIQYF. The DNA for the CDR3 is TGCGCCAGCAGTGACAAATCTCCCGGGGTTAAAAACATTCAGTACTTC.